The 8 T cell receptor beta chains below all came from one sample that was sequenced in a study of T cell responses to AZD1222 COVID-19 vaccine. Measured with immunoSEQ multiplex PCR; TCRdb has only the in-frame clones, and not every one. Among around 130,000 clones listed, roughly 93% were seen once. The material was peripheral blood, obtained on day 0 of AZD1222 vaccination. These receptors came from an adult in good health.

J is TRBJ2-7 and V is TRBV2, with no clear D. V dropped 6 bases and J dropped 4 bases, with 7 bases sitting between them. The germline gives CDR1 SNHLY, CDR2 FYNNEI. The CDR3 has 11 residues. Here the CDR3 reads CASRGGYEQYF. As DNA, the CDR3 is TGTGCCAGCAGGGGCGGTTACGAGCAGTACTTC.

This rearrangement joins TRBV27 to TRBJ1-1; a weak D match, TRBD1 (5 bases). CDR1 and CDR2 (germline): MNHEY, SMNVEV (reference sequence). Trimming removed 0 bases at V and 4 bases at J, with 15 bases between. The CDR3 spans 16 residues. The CDR3 reads CASSLSIGGRVTEAFF. DNA for the CDR3: TGTGCCAGCAGTTTATCGATCGGGGGGAGGGTCACTGAAGCTTTCTTT.

The V call is TRBV18, the J call TRBJ2-2; 7 bases agree with TRBD2. This CDR3 has 17 residues. V gave up 1 base and J gave up 6 bases; unmatched junction bases: 11. Germline CDR1 KGHSH, CDR2 LQKENI. The DNA for the CDR3 is TGTGCCAGCTCACCACGGGTCGGGAGGAGTGCGGCCGGGGAGCTGTTTTTT. Amino acid sequence: CASSPRVGRSAAGELFF.

The rearrangement joins TRBV9 to TRBJ2-1; TRBD2 matches 10 bases. Germline assignment: CDR1 SGDLS and CDR2 YYNGEE. J gave up 6 bases and V 0 bases, and 9 bases lay outside the gene matches. The CDR3 length is 17 residues. CDR3 DNA: TGTGCCAGCAGCGTAGGGCAGGGGACTAGCGTTGGCAATGAGCAGTTCTTC. Its translation: CASSVGQGTSVGNEQFF.

In its sample, this clone was seen once. The rearrangement joins TRBV10-3 to TRBJ1-1; a possible D gene is TRBD1 (5 bases). The germline gives CDR1 ENHRY, CDR2 SYGVKD. This CDR3 is 15 amino acids long. The V gene lost 2 bases and the J gene lost 1 base, with 11 bases spanning the gap. CDR3 region: CAISEPGAANTEAFF. As DNA, the CDR3 is TGTGCCATCAGTGAGCCCGGGGCCGCGAACACTGAAGCTTTCTTT.

The sample holds one count of this clone. The V gene is TRBV4-1, the J gene TRBJ2-7, with 7 bases lining up with TRBD1. The CDR3 sequence is 16 residues long. V trimming: 3 bases; J trimming: 3 bases; junction bases outside the gene matches: 11. In germline, CDR1 is MGHRA, CDR2 YSYEKL. CDR3 region: CASSHRIGQAYYEQYF. CDR3 DNA: TGCGCCAGCAGCCATCGGATCGGACAGGCCTACTACGAGCAGTACTTC.

The rearrangement links TRBV28 to TRBJ1-5, with unresolved D. Germline CDR1 is MDHEN and CDR2 is SYDVKM. The CDR3 sequence is 14 residues long. V gave up 1 base and J gave up 3 bases, with 7 bases separating them. CDR3 residues: CASSLLRSNQPQHF. The DNA for the CDR3 is TGTGCCAGCAGTTTATTACGGTCCAATCAGCCCCAGCATTTT.

For the CDR3, the DNA is TGTGCCAGCAGTGAATTGGCCTTCGGGGACACTTTGAACACTGAAGCTTTCTTT. Its protein is CASSELAFGDTLNTEAFF. This chain links TRBV25-1 with TRBJ1-1; tentative D call: TRBD1 (6 bases). Germline loops: CDR1 MGHDK, CDR2 SYGVNS. V was cut by 1 base and J by 0 bases, with 18 bases left in between. CDR3 length: 18 amino acids.